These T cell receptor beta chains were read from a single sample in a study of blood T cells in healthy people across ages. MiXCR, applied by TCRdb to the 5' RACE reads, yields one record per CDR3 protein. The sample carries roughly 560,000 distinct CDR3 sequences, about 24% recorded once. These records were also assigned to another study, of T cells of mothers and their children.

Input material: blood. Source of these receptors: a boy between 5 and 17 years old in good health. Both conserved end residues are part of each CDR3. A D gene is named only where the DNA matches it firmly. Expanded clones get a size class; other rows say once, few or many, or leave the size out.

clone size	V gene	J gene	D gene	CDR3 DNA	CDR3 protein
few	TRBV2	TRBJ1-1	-	TGTGCCAGCAGTGATCGCGGCAGGGGTAGAACTGAAGCTTTCTTT	CASSDRGRGRTEAFF
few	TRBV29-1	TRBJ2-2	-	TGCAGCGTTGAGGCCCAGACCGGGGAGCTGTTTTTT	CSVEAQTGELFF
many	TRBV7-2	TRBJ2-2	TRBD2	TGTGCCAGCAGCCGAACTAGCGGGAGTGGGACCGGGGAGCTGTTTTTT	CASSRTSGSGTGELFF
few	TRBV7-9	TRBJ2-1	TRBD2	TGTGCCAGCAGAGGAGTACCGGGACTAGCGGGAGAGACAAGCTCCTACAATGAGCAGTTCTTC	CASRGVPGLAGETSSYNEQFF
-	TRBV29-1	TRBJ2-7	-	TGCAGCGTTCTGGTCAGCACCATCAACGAGCAGTACTTC	CSVLVSTINEQYF
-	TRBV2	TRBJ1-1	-	TGTGCCATCCTCGTGGCTAAGATGAACACTGAAGCTTTCTTT	CAILVAKMNTEAFF
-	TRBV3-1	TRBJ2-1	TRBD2	TGTGCCAGCAGCCCCCCAGCAAGCGGGGGGGCGGGCAATGAGCAGTTCTTC	CASSPPASGGAGNEQFF
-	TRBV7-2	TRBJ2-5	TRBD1	TGTGCCAGCAGCTTCGACAGGGAAGAGACCCAGTACTTC	CASSFDREETQYF
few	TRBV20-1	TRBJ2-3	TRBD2	TGCAGTGCGTCCGGGACTAGCAGCACAGATACGCAGTATTTT	CSASGTSSTDTQYF
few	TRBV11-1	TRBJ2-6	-	TGTGCCAGCAGCCTGAGGGGGGTTAGAGCCAACGTCCTGACTTTC	CASSLRGVRANVLTF
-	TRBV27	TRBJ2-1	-	TGTGCCAGCAGTTTGTCAATCCCGGCCTACAATGAGCAGTTCTTC	CASSLSIPAYNEQFF
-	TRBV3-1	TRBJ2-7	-	TGTGCCAGCAGCCAAGATTCGTATAGAGGACTCTACGAGCAGTACTTC	CASSQDSYRGLYEQYF
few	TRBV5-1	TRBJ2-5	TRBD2	TGCGCCAGCAGCTTGGAGCGGGGGGGCTTGGAGACCCAGTACTTC	CASSLERGGLETQYF
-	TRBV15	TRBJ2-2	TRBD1	TGTGCCACCAGCGGGGACAGGGCACACACCGGGGAGCTGTTTTTT	CATSGDRAHTGELFF
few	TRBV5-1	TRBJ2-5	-	TGCGCCAGCAGCGTCACGGATGGAGAGACCCAGTACTTC	CASSVTDGETQYF
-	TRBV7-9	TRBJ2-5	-	TGTGCCAGCAGCTTAGGGGCAAGGACCCAGTACTTC	CASSLGARTQYF
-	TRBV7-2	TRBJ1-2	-	TGTGCCAGCAGCTCCCCCCGGGCCACCCCGGACCCGCTTAACTATGGCTACACCTTC	CASSSPRATPDPLNYGYTF
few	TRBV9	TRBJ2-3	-	TGTGCCAGCAGCGTAGCCACCCCAGATACGCAGTATTTT	CASSVATPDTQYF
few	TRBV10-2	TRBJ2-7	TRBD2	TGCGCCAGCAGTTCACAACTAGCGGGAGGCGAGCAGTACTTC	CASSSQLAGGEQYF
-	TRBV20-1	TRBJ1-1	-	TGCAGTGCTAGTTTTCCGGCAGGGAACACTGAAGCTTTCTTT	CSASFPAGNTEAFF
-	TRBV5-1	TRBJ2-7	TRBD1	TGCGCCAGCAGCTTCCGACAGGGGGTAGAGGCCTACGAGCAGTACTTC	CASSFRQGVEAYEQYF
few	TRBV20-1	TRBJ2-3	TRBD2	TGCAGTGCTGAGACTAGCGGGGGCACAGATACGCAGTATTTT	CSAETSGGTDTQYF
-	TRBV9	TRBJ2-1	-	TGTGCCAGCAGCGTAGCGGGACTCCCATACAATGAGCAGTTCTTC	CASSVAGLPYNEQFF
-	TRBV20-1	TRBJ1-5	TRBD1	TGCAGTGCTCCCGCGGGACAGTTCCGTCAGCCCCAGCATTTT	CSAPAGQFRQPQHF
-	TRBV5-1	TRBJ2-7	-	TGCGCCAGCAGCTTAGGCGCAGGGATGGACGAGCAGTACTTC	CASSLGAGMDEQYF
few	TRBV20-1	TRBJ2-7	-	TGCAGTGGGGGCTTGAATGGCCAGGGGCACTTC	CSGGLNGQGHF
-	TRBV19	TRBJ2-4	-	TGTGCCAGTAGTATCGAGTTAGCCAAAAACATTCAGTACTTC	CASSIELAKNIQYF
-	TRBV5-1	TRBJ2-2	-	TGCGCCAGCAGCTTGGAGGCAGGGATCCTCACCGGGGAGCTGTTTTTT	CASSLEAGILTGELFF
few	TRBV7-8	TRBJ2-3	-	TGTGCCAGCAGCTGGTCCCGCAATACAGATACGCAGTATTTT	CASSWSRNTDTQYF
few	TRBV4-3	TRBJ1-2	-	TGCGCCAGCAGCCAAGACCGATGGACTTTGTATGGCTACACCTTC	CASSQDRWTLYGYTF
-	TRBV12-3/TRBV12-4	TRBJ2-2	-	TGTGCCAGCAGTCCCTTAACCGCCGGGCTAAAGCCCGGGGAGCTGTTTTTT	CASSPLTAGLKPGELFF
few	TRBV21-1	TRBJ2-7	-	TGTGCCAGCAGCAAAAGCCCCTACGAGCAGTACTTC	CASSKSPYEQYF
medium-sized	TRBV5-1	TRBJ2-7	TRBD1	TGTGCCAGCAGCTTAGGGACAGGGGGCTACGAGCAGTACTTC	CASSLGTGGYEQYF
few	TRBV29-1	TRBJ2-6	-	TGCAGCGCTCGTACTGGGGCCAACGTCCTGACTTTC	CSARTGANVLTF
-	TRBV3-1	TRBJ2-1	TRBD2	TGTGCCAGCAGCCAAGATCAAGGGACTAGTCGCCCTTATAATGAGCAGTTCTTC	CASSQDQGTSRPYNEQFF
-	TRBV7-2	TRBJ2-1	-	TGTGCCAGCAGCTTAGAACGCGGGCGAGGAAATGAGCAGTTCTTC	CASSLERGRGNEQFF
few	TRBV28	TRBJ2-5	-	TGTGCCAGCAATAGAGGCGACCCCAAGATGGGCCAGTACTTC	CASNRGDPKMGQYF
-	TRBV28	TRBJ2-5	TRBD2	TGTGCCAGCAGTGAAGGACTAGCGGGAGGGCAACGAGAGACCCAGTACTTC	CASSEGLAGGQRETQYF
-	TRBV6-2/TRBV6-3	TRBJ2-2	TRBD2	TGTGCCAGCAGCAGACTAGCGGCGAACACCGGGGAGCTGTTTTTT	CASSRLAANTGELFF
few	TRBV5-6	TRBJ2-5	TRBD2	TGTGCCAGCACCCTTATTAGCGGGGGAGAGACCCAGTACTTC	CASTLISGGETQYF
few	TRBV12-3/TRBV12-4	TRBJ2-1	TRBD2	TGTGCCAGCAACGGACTAGCGGGAGCTAATGAGCAGTTCTTC	CASNGLAGANEQFF
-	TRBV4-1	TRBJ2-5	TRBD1	TGTGCCAGCAGCCAGCCGGGACAGGGCGGCGAGACCCAGTACTTC	CASSQPGQGGETQYF
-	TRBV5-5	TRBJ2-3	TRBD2	TGTGCCAGCAGCTTGCCGGGAGGGGACGTAAGGTCCGGAGGCGATACGCAGTATTTT	CASSLPGGDVRSGGDTQYF
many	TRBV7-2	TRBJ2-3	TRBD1	TGTGCCAGCAGCACGACAGGGGAAGATACGCAGTATTTT	CASSTTGEDTQYF
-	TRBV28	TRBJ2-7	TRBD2	TGTGCCAGCAGTTTATGGGGGACTAGCGGGCTGAGCTCCTACGAGCAGTACTTC	CASSLWGTSGLSSYEQYF